This entry concerns a single T cell receptor beta chain. The data belong to a study of blood T cell repertoires in COVID-19. Across the whole study: PBMCs, B-cell-depleted T cells, or T cells were the source of the cDNA or gDNA that made up the material.

CDR1 is SGDLS and CDR2 is YYNGEE in the germline V gene. Trimming took 4 bases from V and 7 from J, leaving 11 bases between them. CDR3 length: 12 amino acids. Original handling: Counts of nucleated cells, estimated from reference gene primer amplification, were obtained. The method was immunoSEQ multiplex PCR; TCRdb's version includes in-frame clones alone and lacks a portion of them. For V, J and clone size, that table is used; D and trimming come from the DNA. The sample contains about 400,000 clones, 80% to 90% of which appear only once. Source material: peripheral blood. J is TRBJ1-1 and V is TRBV9; D is undetermined. The receptor comes from a man aged 40-50 years with acute or convalescent COVID-19. CDR3 nucleotides: TGTGCCAGCAGCCCAGACGGGTATGAAGCTTTCTTT. This codes for CASSPDGYEAFF.